The rows below give T cell receptor beta chains drawn from one sample of a study of OX40 agonist ivuxolimab in advanced cancers. Profiling relied on immunoSEQ multiplex PCR, and the TCRdb table lists in-frame clones only, not all of them. The table lists roughly 50,000 clones, roughly 84% of them singletons, with 12% in the top ten. The source material was CD4+ or CD8+ T cells sorted from blood, sampled in a trial of the OX40 agonist ivuxolimab. These receptors were taken from an adult with an advanced solid tumor such as melanoma, head and neck, liver or kidney cancer. Each CDR3 is given with its conserved first and last residue. A D gene is named only where the DNA matches it firmly. A row's size may be missing; if present it is once, few, many or a size class.

D: .; size: .; V: TRBV7-2; length: 16; J: TRBJ2-6; CDR3: CASSLAQTSGANVLTF; DNA: TGTGCCAGCAGCTTAGCTCAGACTTCTGGGGCCAACGTCCTGACTTTC
D: .; size: .; V: TRBV5-1; length: 15; J: TRBJ2-5; CDR3: CASSLDGNPGETQYF; DNA: TGCGCCAGCAGCTTGGATGGCAACCCTGGGGAGACCCAGTACTTC
D: .; size: .; V: TRBV4-1; length: 15; J: TRBJ2-6; CDR3: CASSQTRRTANVLTF; DNA: TGCGCCAGCAGCCAGACACGTCGAACGGCCAACGTCCTGACTTTC
D: .; size: .; V: TRBV7-5; length: 11; J: TRBJ2-5; CDR3: CAIRGAETQYF; DNA: TGTGCCATCCGTGGAGCGGAGACCCAGTACTTC
D: TRBD1; size: .; V: TRBV11-2; length: 13; J: TRBJ1-2; CDR3: CASSAGTGDGYTF; DNA: TGTGCCAGCAGCGCCGGGACAGGGGATGGCTACACCTTC
D: .; size: .; V: TRBV25-1; length: 13; J: TRBJ1-1; CDR3: CASSEVAGSEAFF; DNA: TGTGCCAGCAGTGAAGTAGCCGGTTCTGAAGCTTTCTTT
D: .; size: .; V: TRBV2; length: 13; J: TRBJ1-3; CDR3: CASQKGSGNTIYF; DNA: TGTGCCAGCCAGAAAGGCTCTGGAAACACCATATATTTT
D: .; size: .; V: TRBV19; length: 13; J: TRBJ1-2; CDR3: CASSADRYLGYTF; DNA: TGTGCCAGTAGTGCAGACAGGTATCTTGGCTACACCTTC
D: TRBD1; size: .; V: TRBV18; length: 17; J: TRBJ2-3; CDR3: CASSPQQGALSTDTQYF; DNA: TGTGCCAGCTCACCACAACAGGGGGCCTTGAGCACAGATACGCAGTATTTT
D: .; size: .; V: TRBV4-3; length: 15; J: TRBJ2-2; CDR3: CASSQGVGGTGELFF; DNA: TGCGCCAGCAGCCAAGGTGTTGGTGGAACCGGGGAGCTGTTTTTT
D: .; size: .; V: TRBV18; length: 13; J: TRBJ1-1; CDR3: CASSPPGETEAFF; DNA: TGTGCCAGCTCACCGCCAGGGGAGACTGAAGCTTTCTTT
D: .; size: few; V: TRBV5-1; length: 14; J: TRBJ1-1; CDR3: CASSAAGTTAQAFF; DNA: TGCGCCAGCAGCGCCGCCGGGACTACGGCGCAGGCTTTCTTT
D: .; size: few; V: TRBV27; length: 14; J: TRBJ2-3; CDR3: CASSSLGSTDTQYF; DNA: TGTGCCAGCAGTTCGCTGGGTAGCACAGATACGCAGTATTTT
D: .; size: .; V: TRBV27; length: 12; J: TRBJ2-7; CDR3: CASSLRGDEQYF; DNA: TGTGCCAGCAGTTTAAGAGGGGACGAGCAGTACTTC
D: TRBD1; size: .; V: TRBV9; length: 17; J: TRBJ1-1; CDR3: CASSVDPLGGGRTEAFF; DNA: TGTGCCAGCAGCGTAGATCCCTTGGGAGGGGGCCGTACTGAAGCTTTCTTT
D: .; size: .; V: TRBV4-2; length: 13; J: TRBJ1-2; CDR3: CASSQEGGPGYTF; DNA: TGTGCCAGCAGCCAAGAGGGAGGTCCTGGCTACACCTTC
D: .; size: .; V: TRBV29-1; length: 12; J: TRBJ1-1; CDR3: CSVDGGVTEAFF; DNA: TGCAGCGTTGATGGGGGGGTCACTGAAGCTTTCTTT
D: .; size: few; V: TRBV10-2; length: 16; J: TRBJ2-3; CDR3: CASRLSGGSRADTQYF; DNA: TGCGCCAGCCGACTATCCGGGGGTTCCAGGGCAGATACGCAGTATTTT
D: .; size: .; V: TRBV23-1; length: 14; J: TRBJ2-5; CDR3: CASSQWGAQETQYF; DNA: TGCGCCAGCAGTCAATGGGGGGCCCAAGAGACCCAGTACTTC
D: .; size: .; V: TRBV4-3; length: 15; J: TRBJ2-2; CDR3: CASSQEESVPGELFF; DNA: TGCGCCAGCAGCCAAGAGGAGAGTGTCCCCGGGGAGCTGTTTTTT
D: .; size: medium-sized; V: TRBV2; length: 12; J: TRBJ2-7; CDR3: CASKDSSYEQYF; DNA: TGTGCCAGCAAGGACAGCTCCTACGAGCAGTACTTC
D: .; size: .; V: TRBV29-1; length: 14; J: TRBJ1-1; CDR3: CSVRRAAPNTEAFF; DNA: TGCAGCGTCCGGCGGGCAGCTCCTAACACTGAAGCTTTCTTT
D: .; size: .; V: TRBV28; length: 14; J: TRBJ2-3; CDR3: CASSLRVPGDTQYF; DNA: TGTGCCAGCAGTTTGCGCGTCCCGGGGGATACGCAGTATTTT
D: TRBD1; size: .; V: TRBV10-3; length: 14; J: TRBJ1-4; CDR3: CAISPGQGNEKLFF; DNA: TGTGCCATCAGTCCCGGACAGGGTAATGAAAAACTGTTTTTT
D: TRBD1; size: few; V: TRBV18; length: 15; J: TRBJ2-1; CDR3: CASSPKQGASGEQFF; DNA: TGTGCCAGCTCACCCAAACAGGGGGCATCGGGTGAGCAGTTCTTC
D: TRBD1; size: .; V: TRBV27; length: 14; J: TRBJ2-5; CDR3: CASSSPPRGETQYF; DNA: TGTGCCAGCAGTTCCCCCCCCAGGGGGGAGACCCAGTACTTC
D: TRBD2; size: .; V: TRBV19; length: 18; J: TRBJ2-3; CDR3: CASSRGLAGGSVTDTQYF; DNA: TGTGCCAGTAGCCGCGGACTAGCGGGGGGGTCAGTCACAGATACGCAGTATTTT
D: .; size: .; V: TRBV18; length: 14; J: TRBJ2-3; CDR3: CASSPSEQTDTQYF; DNA: TGTGCCAGCTCACCGTCGGAGCAGACAGATACGCAGTATTTT
D: .; size: .; V: TRBV30; length: 15; J: TRBJ1-6; CDR3: CAWSVRGLHNSPLHF; DNA: TGTGCCTGGAGTGTACGGGGACTTCATAATTCACCCCTCCACTTT
D: .; size: .; V: TRBV5-1; length: 14; J: TRBJ2-5; CDR3: CASSLSLAQETQYF; DNA: TGCGCCAGCAGCTTGTCGCTCGCCCAAGAGACCCAGTACTTC
D: TRBD1; size: .; V: TRBV7-2; length: 14; J: TRBJ1-2; CDR3: CASSSRGQGYGYTF; DNA: TGTGCCAGCAGCTCCCGAGGACAGGGTTATGGCTACACCTTC
D: .; size: .; V: TRBV7-2; length: 14; J: TRBJ2-5; CDR3: CASSSYGGRETQYF; DNA: TGTGCCAGCAGCTCGTACGGGGGCCGGGAGACCCAGTACTTC
D: .; size: .; V: TRBV4-1; length: 16; J: TRBJ2-5; CDR3: CASSQGGGRQGETQYF; DNA: TGCGCCAGCAGCCAAGGTGGGGGGAGGCAGGGGGAGACCCAGTACTTC
D: .; size: .; V: TRBV2; length: 12; J: TRBJ2-7; CDR3: CASSAQTYEQYF; DNA: TGTGCCAGCAGCGCACAGACATACGAGCAGTACTTC
D: .; size: .; V: TRBV18; length: 16; J: TRBJ2-2; CDR3: CASSPGQPANTGELFF; DNA: TGTGCCAGCTCACCAGGACAGCCAGCGAACACCGGGGAGCTGTTTTTT
D: .; size: .; V: TRBV10-3; length: 14; J: TRBJ2-1; CDR3: CAIRRSLSYNEQFF; DNA: TGTGCCATCAGACGTTCCCTCTCCTACAATGAGCAGTTCTTC
D: .; size: .; V: TRBV7-7; length: 12; J: TRBJ2-5; CDR3: CASTDSQETQYF; DNA: TGTGCCAGCACAGACTCTCAAGAGACCCAGTACTTC